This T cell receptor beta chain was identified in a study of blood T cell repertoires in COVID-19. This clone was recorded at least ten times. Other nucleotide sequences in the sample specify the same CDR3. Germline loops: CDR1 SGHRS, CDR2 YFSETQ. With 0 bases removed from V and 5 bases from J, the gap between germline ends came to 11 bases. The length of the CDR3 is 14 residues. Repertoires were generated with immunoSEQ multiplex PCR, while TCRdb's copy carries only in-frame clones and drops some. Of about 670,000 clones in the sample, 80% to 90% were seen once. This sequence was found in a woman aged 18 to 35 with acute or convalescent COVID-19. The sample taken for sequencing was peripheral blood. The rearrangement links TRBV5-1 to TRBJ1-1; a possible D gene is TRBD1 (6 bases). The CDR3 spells CASSLEQGRTEAFF. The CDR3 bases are TGCGCCAGCAGCTTGGAACAGGGTAGAACTGAAGCTTTCTTT.